A single sample gave rise to the 25 T cell receptor beta chains below, sequenced in a study of T cells in Graves' hyperthyroidism and ophthalmopathy. The source material, RNA transcripts, was used to amplify TCR beta CDR3 regions. First-round RT-PCR with HTBI primers amplified the TCR CDR3 region. TCRdb analysed the multiplex PCR reads with MiXCR anew, one entry per CDR3 protein. This table has about 480,000 distinct CDR3 sequences, roughly 24% appearing once. Sequenced: blood. Source of these receptors: a woman in her 30s with Graves' ophthalmopathy.

This clonotype was counted between two and nine times. The chain employs TRBV18 and TRBJ1-2; 8 nucleotides match TRBD1. The CDR3 extends over 16 amino acids. V gave up 3 bases and J gave up 1 base; unmatched junction bases: 7. The germline gives CDR1 KGHSH, CDR2 LQKENI. The DNA for the CDR3 is TGTGCCAGCTCACCCCGCCGGGACAGGATTAACTATGGCTACACCTTC. It encodes CASSPRRDRINYGYTF.

This clonotype came up a few times. This rearrangement joins TRBV6-5 to TRBJ2-7, with TRBD1 matching over 8 bases. This CDR3 region has 15 residues. J gave up 7 bases and V 0 bases, and 8 bases lay outside the gene matches. Germline V gene sequence: CDR1 MNHEY, CDR2 SVGAGI. The CDR3 here is CASSYSMQGAREQYF. CDR3 coding DNA: TGTGCCAGCAGTTACTCGATGCAGGGGGCAAGGGAGCAGTACTTC.

This clonotype occurred many times. The rearrangement joins TRBV6-5 to TRBJ2-7; 10 bases line up with TRBD2. The ends lost 2 bases at V and 2 bases at J; junction bases unmatched: 9. This CDR3 region has 17 residues. In germline, CDR1 is MNHEY, CDR2 SVGAGI. CDR3 sequence (DNA): TGTGCCAGCAGTTACCTTTTTACTAGCGGGGCCACCTACGAGCAGTACTTC. Amino acid sequence: CASSYLFTSGATYEQYF.

This clonotype was picked up many times. The rearrangement uses TRBV6-1 and TRBJ2-4, with TRBD2 as a possible D gene (7 bases). The CDR3 is 14 amino acids. CDR1 is MNHNS, CDR2 SASEGT, per germline. V gave up 5 bases and J gave up 9 bases, with 17 bases separating them. CDR3 sequence: CASSPPGEGGIQYF. As DNA, the CDR3 is TGTGCCAGCAGTCCTCCAGGGGAGGGGGGCATTCAGTACTTC.

This chain links TRBV20-1 with TRBJ1-2, with TRBD1 matching over 7 bases. This CDR3 is built from 12 residues. Germline values: CDR1 DFQATT, CDR2 SNEGSKA (reference sequence). The trim removed 6 bases at V and 6 bases at J, leaving 7 bases unmatched. The CDR3, as DNA: TGCAGTGCGTGGACAGGAGAGGATGGCTACACCTTC. This codes for CSAWTGEDGYTF.

In this sample, this clonotype turned up many times. The rearrangement uses TRBV25-1 and TRBJ1-5; tentatively, D is TRBD1 (5 bases). Trimming removed 1 base from V and 6 bases from J, with 13 bases in between. Germline CDR1 MGHDK, CDR2 SYGVNS. The CDR3 is 15 residues long. CDR3 bases: TGTGCCAGCAGTGAATGGGGCGACAGCCTTCAGCCCCAGCATTTT. It codes for CASSEWGDSLQPQHF.

This clonotype has ten or more counts. V and J are TRBV11-2 and TRBJ2-7, with TRBD1 as a possible D gene (5 bases). The CDR3 is 12 residues long. Germline V gene lookup returns CDR1 SGHAT and CDR2 FQNNGV. V was cut by 5 bases and J by 9 bases, with 14 bases left in between. The CDR3 region has the DNA TGTGCCAGCAGCCCACTTACAGGACGGCAGTACTTC. This codes for CASSPLTGRQYF.

The chain is built from TRBV9 and TRBJ2-7, with 9 nucleotides matching TRBD2. Germline loops: CDR1 SGDLS, CDR2 YYNGEE. The CDR3 extends over 14 amino acids. The J segment lost 3 bases and the V segment lost 2 bases, leaving 3 bases of the junction unmatched. Here the CDR3 reads CASSVFSGSYEQYF. The CDR3 DNA is TGTGCCAGCAGCGTGTTTAGCGGGAGCTACGAGCAGTACTTC.

This clonotype has a count of ten or more. The J gene is TRBJ1-3, the V gene TRBV12-3 or TRBV12-4; the D is unclear. The CDR3 sequence is 11 residues long. Trimming removed 10 bases from V and 5 bases from J, with 9 bases in between. The CDR3 loop is CATKGRNTIYF. Here the CDR3 DNA reads TGTGCCACCAAGGGAAGAAACACCATATATTTT.

On this clonotype itself: As the CDR3 is not closed by the conserved phenylalanine or tryptophan, this likely results from a read error. The rearrangement links TRBV6-5 to TRBJ1-5; unclear D gene. Looked up from germline, CDR1 is MNHEY and CDR2 is SVGAGI. CDR3 length: 12 amino acids. V was pared by 2 bases and J by 6 bases, with 5 bases between. This chain's CDR3 is CASSYVGQPQHV. Written as DNA, the CDR3 is TGTGCCAGCAGTTACGTCGGTCAGCCCCAGCATGTT.

In regard to this clonotype: Being one base from a much bigger clone, this may be a read error. The chain couples TRBV20-1 to TRBJ1-1; the D gene is possibly TRBD1 (5 bases). The CDR3 has 15 amino acids. The germline CDR1 and CDR2 sequences are DFQATT and SNEGSKA (reference sequence). CDR3 sequence reads: CSARVLEGSGTEACF. CDR3 coding DNA: TGCAGTGCTAGAGTTTTAGAGGGCTCGGGGACTGAAGCTTGCTTT.

The V and J genes are TRBV19 and TRBJ1-5, with 8 bases fitting TRBD1. CDR1 LNHDA and CDR2 SQIVND come from the germline V gene (reference sequence). This CDR3 spans 19 amino acids. Germline trimming cut 8 bases from V and 2 bases from J; bases unmatched to any gene: 20. This CDR3 is CASGHGGGTGLSGNQPQHF. CDR3 coding DNA: TGTGCCAGTGGCCACGGGGGGGGGACAGGCCTTTCGGGCAATCAGCCCCAGCATTTT.

Ten or more counts support this clonotype. The genes are TRBV12-3 or TRBV12-4 and TRBJ1-1, with TRBD1 as a possible D gene (5 bases). CDR3 size: 14 residues. The ends were cut back, 6 bases at V and 6 bases at J, with 17 bases in the middle. As DNA, the CDR3 is TGTGCCAGCAGCCTACAGGAGACCCTTGCTGAAGCTTTCTTT. Amino acid sequence: CASSLQETLAEAFF.

The sample holds many counts of this clonotype. The chain recombines TRBV12-3 or TRBV12-4 with TRBJ1-2, with 9 bases matching TRBD1. J gave up 7 bases and V 4 bases, and 7 bases lay outside the gene matches. This CDR3 region has 14 residues. The CDR3 DNA is TGTGCCAGCAGTTCTACAGGGGGCTTTGGTGGCTACACCTTC. This gives the protein CASSSTGGFGGYTF.

This clonotype was counted ten times or more. Written as DNA, the CDR3 is TGTGCCAGCAGTTACTTCGCCGGGGCCGAAGTCGCAGAGACCCAGTACTTC. This encodes CASSYFAGAEVAETQYF. The J gene is TRBJ2-5, the V gene TRBV6-2 or TRBV6-3; D may match TRBD1 or TRBD2 (5 bases each). CDR3 length equals 17 residues. The germline CDR1 and CDR2 sequences are MNHEY and SVGEGT. V dropped 1 base and J dropped 4 bases, with 19 bases sitting between them.

J is TRBJ1-2 and V is TRBV4-3; 9 nucleotides line up with TRBD1. The CDR3 totals 14 residues. Per the germline V gene, CDR1 is LGHNA and CDR2 is YSLEER. With V trimmed by 4 bases and J by 6 bases, 6 bases remained unmatched. CDR3 DNA: TGCGCCAGCAGCCTGGACAGGGGTTCAGATGGCTACACCTTC. Its protein is CASSLDRGSDGYTF.

The CDR3 loop is CASSYSSYHEAFF. The DNA of the CDR3 is TGTGCCAGCAGTTACTCCAGCTACCATGAAGCTTTCTTT. V and J are TRBV6-5 and TRBJ1-1; D unresolved. CDR1 and CDR2 from the germline V gene are MNHEY and SVGAGI. Deletions cut 0 bases from V and 7 bases from J, with 9 bases between. CDR3 length: 13 residues.

The chain combines TRBV12-3 or TRBV12-4 with TRBJ2-5; unclear D gene. V was clipped by 5 bases and J by 4 bases, with 11 bases between them. The CDR3 consists of 13 residues. DNA of the CDR3: TGTGCCAGCAGTCCTAGTCTTCGAGAGACCCAGTACTTC. It encodes CASSPSLRETQYF.

This clonotype was found many times. The chain carries TRBV7-9 and TRBJ2-5, with TRBD2 matching 7 bases. J was trimmed by 7 bases and V by 5 bases; bases with no gene match: 13. The CDR3 totals 15 residues. Per germline, CDR1 SEHNR and CDR2 FQNEAQ (reference sequence). The CDR3, as DNA: TGTGCCAGCAGCCTTTTCCGACTAGCCGCGGGGACCCAGTACTTC. Translation: CASSLFRLAAGTQYF. Drawing the rest from reference TRBV7-9 and TRBJ2-5, the complete variable domain is DTGVSQNPRHKITKRGQNVTFRCDPISEHNRLYWYRQTLGQGPEFLTYFQNEAQLEKSRLLSDRFSAERPKGSFSTLEIQRTEQGDSAMYLCASSLFRLAAGTQYFGPGTRLLVL.

This clonotype has a count of ten or more. The rearrangement joins TRBV5-1 to TRBJ1-1; D remains unclear. CDR3 size: 13 residues. V lost 0 bases to trimming and J lost 1 base, with 4 bases between them. Germline V CDR1 and CDR2: SGHRS, YFSETQ. The CDR3 DNA reads as TGCGCCAGCAGCTTGGAAGGGAACACTGAAGCTTTCTTT. Its protein product is CASSLEGNTEAFF.

At least ten counts were recorded for this clonotype. This chain joins TRBV20-1 and TRBJ2-7; D not certain. Trimming removed 5 bases from V and 3 bases from J, with 8 bases in between. Germline lookup yields CDR1 DFQATT and CDR2 SNEGSKA (reference sequence). This CDR3 has 11 amino acids. The CDR3 loop is CSAATGYEQYF. CDR3 sequence (DNA): TGCAGTGCTGCGACGGGCTACGAGCAGTACTTC.

This clonotype was observed at least ten times. The genes are TRBV11-1 and TRBJ1-1; TRBD1 might be the D (5 bases). V was pared by 8 bases and J by 3 bases, with 22 bases between. Looked up from germline, CDR1 is SGHAT and CDR2 is FQDESV (reference sequence). This CDR3 contains 16 residues. The CDR3 nucleotides are TGTGCCAGCCGGGACCGGGACTCCCTCGGGGACACTGAAGCTTTCTTT. Its translation: CASRDRDSLGDTEAFF.

This clonotype was seen ten or more times. The chain carries TRBV9 and TRBJ2-7; maybe TRBD1 (6 bases). The CDR3 runs 14 residues. V was cut by 4 bases and J by 2 bases, with 13 bases left in between. Looked up from germline, CDR1 is SGDLS and CDR2 is YYNGEE. The DNA of the CDR3 is TGTGCCAGCAGCAGATCGACAGGAACCTACGAGCAGTACTTC. Its protein is CASSRSTGTYEQYF. Full variable domain (missing parts from reference TRBV9 and TRBJ2-7): DSGVTQTPKHLITATGQRVTLRCSPRSGDLSVYWYQQSLDQGLQFLIQYYNGEERAKGNILERFSAQQFPDLHSELNLSSLELGDSALYFCASSRSTGTYEQYFGPGTRLTVT.

This clonotype came up once. The V call is TRBV29-1, the J call TRBJ2-7; D gene unclear. The CDR3 consists of 10 residues. The germline CDR1 and CDR2 sequences are SQVTM and ANQGSEA. V lost 7 bases to trimming and J lost 7 bases, with 11 bases between them. The CDR3 region has the DNA TGCAGCGCCGGAGAGTTGGAGCAGTACTTC. Its translation: CSAGELEQYF.

This clonotype was seen at least ten times. V usage is TRBV9 and J usage is TRBJ2-7; D is unclear. Germline V lookup: CDR1 SGDLS, CDR2 YYNGEE. Trimming took off 4 bases at V and 3 bases at J, with 17 bases between the two ends. This CDR3 has 15 amino acids. The CDR3 loop is CASSPQESTHYEQYF. DNA of the CDR3: TGTGCCAGCAGCCCCCAGGAGTCTACCCACTACGAGCAGTACTTC.